The rows below give T cell receptor beta chains drawn from one sample of a study of metastatic and nonmetastatic thyroid tumors. TCRdb re-called the PCR reads via MiXCR. Here the sample spans 15,000 to 20,000 clones, around 32% being singletons. Source material: tumor tissue. The receptor set was obtained from a male donor with papillary thyroid cancer or a benign thyroid nodule (not recorded which). Some clones in this sample may be carry-over from other donors' samples. Both conserved end residues are part of each CDR3. A D gene is named only where the DNA matches it firmly. Not all rows give a size; the values are once, few, many and, for expanded clones, a class.

size,V,D,J,DNA,CDR3
many,TRBV6-1,NA,TRBJ1-5,TGTGCCAGCACTGAGGGGGGTAGCAATCAGCCCCAGCATTTT,CASTEGGSNQPQHF
once,TRBV11-2,TRBD1,TRBJ2-7,TGTGCCAGCAGCTTAGATCCCGGGACAGGGTTCGAGCAGTACTTC,CASSLDPGTGFEQYF
NA,TRBV4-2,TRBD1,TRBJ1-1,TGTGCCAGCAGCCAGCTTTTAGGGACAGGTAACACTGAAGCTTTCTTT,CASSQLLGTGNTEAFF
few,TRBV6-2/TRBV6-3,NA,TRBJ2-7,TGTGCCAGCAGCCCCAGTGCGGTCTCCTACGAGCAGTACTTC,CASSPSAVSYEQYF
many,TRBV7-2,TRBD1,TRBJ1-2,TGTGCCAGCAGCCACTTGGACAGGGAATATGCCTACACCTTC,CASSHLDREYAYTF
medium-sized,TRBV5-1,TRBD2,TRBJ2-1,TGCGCCAGCAGTTCTACTAGCGGGAGGGACAATGAGCAGTTCTTC,CASSSTSGRDNEQFF
NA,TRBV10-3,NA,TRBJ2-7,TGTGCCATCAGTGGGATCGACAGGATTCAAACCTACGAGCAGTACTTC,CAISGIDRIQTYEQYF
medium-sized,TRBV4-1,TRBD1,TRBJ1-5,TGCGCCAGCAGCCAGGCACCGGGACAGGGGAAGCAGCCCCAGCATTTT,CASSQAPGQGKQPQHF
few,TRBV6-2/TRBV6-3,NA,TRBJ1-2,TGTGCCAGCAGTTACTCGGGGGGAGAGGGCTACACCTTC,CASSYSGGEGYTF
many,TRBV5-4,NA,TRBJ1-4,TGTGCCAGCAGCTTGGGGGGTCAGGAAAATGAAAAACTGTTTTTT,CASSLGGQENEKLFF
few,TRBV12-3/TRBV12-4,NA,TRBJ2-1,TGTGCCAGCAGTGGAGACAATGAGCAGTTCTTC,CASSGDNEQFF
NA,TRBV7-8,NA,TRBJ2-1,TGTGCCAGCAGCTTAGTCGGCTCCTACAATGAGCAGTTCTTC,CASSLVGSYNEQFF
many,TRBV28,NA,TRBJ2-2,TGTGCCAGCCGCCTACGGGGCGCCACCGGGGAGCTGTTTTTT,CASRLRGATGELFF
NA,TRBV5-5,TRBD1,TRBJ2-2,TGTGCCAGCAGCCGGGGGACAGGGTCGTCGGGGGAGCTGTTTTTT,CASSRGTGSSGELFF
NA,TRBV11-1,TRBD2,TRBJ2-1,TGTGCCAGCAGCTTAACCCTTGGACTAGCGGGAGGGTGGAATGAGCAGTTCTTC,CASSLTLGLAGGWNEQFF
NA,TRBV12-3/TRBV12-4,NA,TRBJ1-4,TGTGCCAGCAGTTCCAACCAGAGGGGCGAAAAACTGTTTTTT,CASSSNQRGEKLFF
once,TRBV5-1,TRBD2,TRBJ2-6,TGCGCCAGCAGCTTACCGGATGGACTAGCTGAAGGCTCCTCCTCTGTGGCCAACGTCCTGACTTTC,CASSLPDGLAEGSSSVANVLTF
many,TRBV28,NA,TRBJ2-6,TGTGCCAGCAGTCCGGACAGCATCTCTGGGGCCAACGTCCTGACTTTC,CASSPDSISGANVLTF
NA,TRBV11-3,TRBD1,TRBJ2-7,TGTGCCAGCAGCAGGCAGGGGGTCTCCTACGAGCAGTACTTC,CASSRQGVSYEQYF
few,TRBV28,TRBD1,TRBJ2-7,TGTGCCAGCAGCCCCCAGGGACAGACCTACGAGCAGTACTTC,CASSPQGQTYEQYF
once,TRBV14,NA,TRBJ2-3,TGTGCCAGCAGCCAAGGATATAGACCAGATACGCAGTATTTT,CASSQGYRPDTQYF
NA,TRBV10-2,NA,TRBJ1-1,TGCGCCAGCAGTGAGTCGGTTCAGCCTGAAGCTTTCTTT,CASSESVQPEAFF
many,TRBV19,NA,TRBJ2-2,TGTGCCAGTACCCTACAGGGTGGGGGCGGGGAGCTGTTTTTT,CASTLQGGGGELFF
NA,TRBV5-1,NA,TRBJ2-5,TGCGCCAGCAGCTTGGGGCTACAAGAGACCCAGTACTTC,CASSLGLQETQYF
medium-sized,TRBV5-1,TRBD2,TRBJ2-3,TGCGCCAGCGCCTCTAGCGGGAGGGCAATTTCAGATACGCAGTATTTT,CASASSGRAISDTQYF
medium-sized,TRBV27,TRBD2,TRBJ2-2,TGTGCCAGCAGGACTAGCAGTACCGGGGAGCTGTTTTTT,CASRTSSTGELFF
many,TRBV7-2,NA,TRBJ1-4,TGTGCCAGCAGCTTAGGGACAGAAGGTGAAAAACTGTTTTTT,CASSLGTEGEKLFF
few,TRBV28,NA,TRBJ1-5,TGTGCCAGCAGTTCAGACGACCTGGACGGGAATCAGCCCCAGCATTTT,CASSSDDLDGNQPQHF